The entry below describes one T cell receptor beta chain. Its antigen is unidentified. Though probably carrying unrecorded immune exposures, donors were nominally healthy at sampling. The CDR3 has 15 residues. The germline CDR1 and CDR2 sequences are SGHAT and FQNNGV. Between the trimmed V and J ends, which lost 0 bases and 2 bases, there was a span of 11 bases. The data were taken from a study of cytomegalovirus exposure and HLA in healthy donors. Broader study findings: The majority of TCR sequences were rare, yet some public TCRs appeared in many donors.

The primer mix had 60 Vbeta and 13 Jbeta primers. Sequenced by immunoSEQ multiplex PCR; TCRdb stores in-frame clones only, minus some. The data show around 150,000 clones, around 80% seen once. The chain uses TRBV11-2 and TRBJ2-7, with D possibly matching TRBD2 (7 bases). The specimen was PBMCs. This clonotype was obtained from a man in his forties or fifties in good health and CMV-seropositive. This chain's CDR3 is CASSLDSGGAYEQYF. CDR3 coding DNA: TGTGCCAGCAGCTTAGATTCGGGGGGCGCCTACGAGCAGTACTTC. Full variable domain (missing parts from reference TRBV11-2 and TRBJ2-7): EAGVAQSPRYKIIEKRQSVAFWCNPISGHATLYWYQQILGQGPKLLIQFQNNGVVDDSQLPKDRFSAERLKGVDSTLKIQPAKLEDSAVYLCASSLDSGGAYEQYFGPGTRLTVT.